These 21 T cell receptor beta chains came from one sample sequenced in a study of blood T cell repertoires in COVID-19. Sequencing was performed with immunoSEQ multiplex PCR; in TCRdb, only in-frame clones are kept and a portion is missing. This table holds 250,000 to 350,000 clones, approximately 84% found once. Sequencing used peripheral blood. The receptors here all came from a human donor with COVID-19, enrolled during active disease. The donor label of this sample is uncertain.

The genes are TRBV19 and TRBJ1-5; perhaps TRBD1 as D (6 bases). This CDR3 is built from 15 residues. The germline CDR1 and CDR2 sequences are LNHDA and SQIVND (reference sequence). Trimming took 6 bases from V and 7 from J, leaving 19 bases between them. The CDR3 DNA reads TGTGCCAGTAGGAGTATGGGGGGCGGGGGACAGCCCCAGCATTTT. Encoded protein: CASRSMGGGGQPQHF.

This chain links TRBV19 with TRBJ1-4; TRBD1 is a possible D gene (6 bases). Trimming removed 7 bases from V and 2 bases from J, with 14 bases in between. The germline V gene has CDR1 LNHDA and CDR2 SQIVND (reference sequence). CDR3 length equals 15 residues. CDR3 nucleotides: TGTGCCAGTAAAGAGGGGGGGGCCACTAATGAAAAACTGTTTTTT. The encoded protein is CASKEGGATNEKLFF. The whole variable domain, remainder taken from reference TRBV19 and TRBJ1-4, is DGGITQSPKYLFRKEGQNVTLSCEQNLNHDAMYWYRQDPGQGLRLIYYSQIVNDFQKGDIAEGYSVSREKKESFPLTVTSAQKNPTAFYLCASKEGGATNEKLFFGSGTQLSVL.

The sample holds one count of this clone. The chain combines TRBV18 with TRBJ2-3, with TRBD2 matching over 15 bases. Trimming cost V 1 base and J 4 bases; bases outside gene matches: 0. Germline V gives CDR1 KGHSH, CDR2 LQKENI. The CDR3 has 16 residues. CDR3 sequence: CASSPRTSGRADTQYF. The CDR3 DNA reads as TGTGCCAGCTCACCACGGACTAGCGGGAGGGCAGATACGCAGTATTTT.

This chain joins TRBV28 and TRBJ1-3; tentatively, D is TRBD1 (6 bases). The CDR3 sequence is 15 residues long. Trimming removed 4 bases at V and 0 bases at J, with 10 bases between. Per the germline V gene, CDR1 is MDHEN and CDR2 is SYDVKM. The CDR3 bases are TGTGCCAGCAGTTCACAGGGATTCTCTGGAAACACCATATATTTT. Its translation is CASSSQGFSGNTIYF.

The rearrangement links TRBV6-6 to TRBJ2-3; 9 bases agree with TRBD1. Per germline, CDR1 MNHNY and CDR2 SVGAGI (reference sequence). The trim removed 4 bases at V and 4 bases at J, leaving 9 bases unmatched. The CDR3 length is 16 residues. The CDR3 region is CASSLGTGSGADTQYF. The CDR3 DNA follows: TGTGCCAGCAGTTTGGGGACAGGGTCGGGCGCAGATACGCAGTATTTT.

The rearrangement links TRBV27 to TRBJ1-5; D possibly corresponds to TRBD1 (6 bases). The V end lost 8 bases, the J end lost 0 bases, and 11 bases lay between the germline ends. Per germline, CDR1 MNHEY and CDR2 SMNVEV (reference sequence). The CDR3 covers 14 residues. CDR3 bases: TGTGCCAGCCCGGGACACACTAGCAATCAGCCCCAGCATTTT. As protein: CASPGHTSNQPQHF.

The chain is built from TRBV6-2 or TRBV6-3 and TRBJ1-4; 8 bases are a match to TRBD1. The V segment lost 2 bases and the J segment 6 bases; nucleotides outside the gene matches: 14. Germline V gene data show CDR1 as MNHEY and CDR2 as SVGEGT. This CDR3 comprises 18 residues. Written as DNA, the CDR3 is TGTGCCAGCAGTTACATTCGATTGGACAGGGCCTACGATGAAAAACTGTTTTTT. Translating gives CASSYIRLDRAYDEKLFF.

This chain uses TRBV27 with TRBJ2-2; TRBD2 aligns across 10 bases. The CDR3 consists of 17 residues. In germline, CDR1 is MNHEY, CDR2 SMNVEV (reference sequence). The V gene end was trimmed by 2 bases and the J gene end by 2 bases; junction bases not matched to a gene: 5. For the CDR3, the DNA is TGTGCCAGCAGTTTAGGTAGCGGGAGGCCCAACACCGGGGAGCTGTTTTTT. This gives the protein CASSLGSGRPNTGELFF.

The chain links TRBV2 to TRBJ2-5; D call uncertain. V shed 6 bases and J shed 3 bases, with 8 bases lying between them. The CDR3 is 12 amino acids. Germline V gene data show CDR1 as SNHLY and CDR2 as FYNNEI. CDR3 sequence (DNA): TGTGCCAGCAGAAGAACGGAAGAGACCCAGTACTTC. This translates into CASRRTEETQYF.

V is TRBV7-2 and J is TRBJ2-1, with 10 bases aligning to TRBD2. The CDR3 is 15 residues long. J lost 10 bases, V lost 6 bases, and 12 bases had no gene match. CDR1 is SGHTA and CDR2 is FQGNSA in the germline V gene. The CDR3 DNA follows: TGTGCCAGCAGGTCGGGGACTAGCGCTTTTGGAGAGCAGTTCTTC. Protein sequence: CASRSGTSAFGEQFF.

This chain uses TRBV5-1 with TRBJ2-1; no reliable D call. This CDR3 has 14 residues. Trimming took 0 bases from V and 10 from J, leaving 14 bases between them. Looked up from germline, CDR1 is SGHRS and CDR2 is YFSETQ. CDR3 coding DNA: TGCGCCAGCAGCTTGGAGTCTGAGGTTGGAGAGCAGTTCTTC. Protein: CASSLESEVGEQFF.

The sample holds one count of this clone. The chain employs TRBV6-5 and TRBJ2-3, with TRBD2 as a possible D gene (6 bases). Germline CDR1 and CDR2: MNHEY and SVGAGI. This CDR3 has 16 residues. Trimming removed 0 bases from V and 4 bases from J, with 14 bases in between. The CDR3 is CASSYSAALASDTQYF. The CDR3 DNA reads TGTGCCAGCAGTTACTCGGCGGCACTAGCATCAGATACGCAGTATTTT.

This clone was seen once. This chain connects TRBV7-2 to TRBJ2-3; a possible D gene is TRBD2 (5 bases). CDR1 is SGHTA, CDR2 FQGNSA, per germline. The CDR3 has 15 amino acids. Trimming removed 1 base at V and 9 bases at J, with 17 bases between. CDR3 coding DNA: TGTGCCAGCAGCTTAGAGAGTGGACGAGCGGAGACGCAGTATTTT. It codes for CASSLESGRAETQYF.

The rearrangement joins TRBV4-3 to TRBJ2-7; 10 bases agree with TRBD2. Germline V gene lookup returns CDR1 LGHNA and CDR2 YSLEER. Trimming at V came to 7 bases and at J to 5 bases, leaving 5 bases not matched to a gene. CDR3 length equals 13 residues. This CDR3 is CASKASGSNEQYF. CDR3 DNA: TGCGCCAGCAAGGCTAGCGGGAGCAACGAGCAGTACTTC.

J is TRBJ1-3 and V is TRBV6-5, with D uncertain. This CDR3 spans 13 amino acids. CDR1 is MNHEY, CDR2 SVGAGI, per germline. Trimming removed 8 bases at V and 4 bases at J, with 12 bases between. The CDR3 DNA follows: TGTGCCAGCCGGAACAGCCTCGGAAACACCATATATTTT. Translated, it gives CASRNSLGNTIYF.

The chain uses TRBV28 and TRBJ1-3; D is unclear. CDR3 size: 15 residues. V was pared by 2 bases and J by 3 bases, with 11 bases between. Per the germline V gene, CDR1 is MDHEN and CDR2 is SYDVKM. The CDR3 DNA reads TGTGCCAGCAGTTTAAGTCCGGGGAATGGAAACACCATATATTTT. As protein: CASSLSPGNGNTIYF.

The V gene is TRBV11-3, the J gene TRBJ2-5; D perhaps matches TRBD2 (7 bases). The V end lost 5 bases, the J end lost 4 bases, and 14 bases lay between the germline ends. In germline, CDR1 is SGHNT, CDR2 YENEEA. The CDR3 spans 14 residues. This chain's CDR3 is CASSTGRGAETQYF. The CDR3, as DNA: TGTGCCAGCAGCACGGGTCGGGGGGCAGAGACCCAGTACTTC.

The chain links TRBV9 to TRBJ2-3, with TRBD1 matching 10 bases. V lost 3 bases and J lost 0; bases outside the gene matches: 4. The length of the CDR3 is 16 residues. Germline V gene lookup returns CDR1 SGDLS and CDR2 YYNGEE. CDR3 in amino acids: CASSATGGGSTDTQYF. CDR3 DNA: TGTGCCAGCAGCGCGACAGGGGGCGGAAGCACAGATACGCAGTATTTT.

The rearrangement links TRBV13 to TRBJ2-2, with 10 bases identical to TRBD2. The germline gives CDR1 PRHDT, CDR2 FYEKMQ (reference sequence). The V gene end was trimmed by 5 bases and the J gene end by 7 bases; junction bases not matched to a gene: 10. The CDR3 length is 16 residues. The CDR3 loop reads CASSPRAGGPGGELFF. For the CDR3, the DNA is TGTGCCAGCAGCCCTCGAGCGGGAGGGCCGGGCGGGGAGCTGTTTTTT.

The V call is TRBV27, the J call TRBJ1-6, with no clear D. Trimming shortened V by 4 bases and J by 8 bases, and 24 bases separated the two germline ends. There are 18 residues in the CDR3. Germline loops: CDR1 MNHEY, CDR2 SMNVEV (reference sequence). The CDR3 spells CASSSPGRSRIMDSPLHF. CDR3 nucleotide sequence: TGTGCCAGCAGTTCTCCAGGAAGATCTCGGATAATGGATTCACCCCTCCACTTT.

The chain links TRBV25-1 to TRBJ1-1, with D unresolved. The V and J ends lost 5 bases and 1 base respectively, with 11 bases between them. The germline V gene encodes CDR1 MGHDK and CDR2 SYGVNS. The CDR3 loop spans 14 amino acids. CDR3 in amino acids: CASSTNEGNTEAFF. The CDR3 nucleotides read TGTGCCAGCAGTACAAATGAGGGGAACACTGAAGCTTTCTTT.